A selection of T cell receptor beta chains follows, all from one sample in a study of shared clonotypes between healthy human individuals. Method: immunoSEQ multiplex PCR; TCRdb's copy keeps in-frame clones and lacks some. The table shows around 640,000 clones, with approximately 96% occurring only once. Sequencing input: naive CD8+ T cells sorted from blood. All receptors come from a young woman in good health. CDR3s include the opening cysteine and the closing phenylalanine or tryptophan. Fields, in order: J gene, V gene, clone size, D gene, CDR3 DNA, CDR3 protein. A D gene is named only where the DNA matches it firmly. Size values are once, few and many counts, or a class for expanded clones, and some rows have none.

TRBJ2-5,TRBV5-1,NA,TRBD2,TGCGCCAGCAGCTACCGGGAGGGGCTTTTTGGAGAGCAGTACTTC,CASSYREGLFGEQYF
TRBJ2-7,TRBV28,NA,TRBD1,TGTGCCAGCAGTTCATCCCGGGACAGCCTTACCTACGAGCAGTACTTC,CASSSSRDSLTYEQYF
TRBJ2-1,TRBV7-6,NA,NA,TGTGCCAGCAGCTTAGAGTGGGGCCATGAGCAGTTCTTC,CASSLEWGHEQFF
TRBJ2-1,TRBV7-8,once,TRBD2,TGTGCCAGCAGCTTAGAAGGGGAGGGGTCCTACAATGAGCAGTTCTTC,CASSLEGEGSYNEQFF
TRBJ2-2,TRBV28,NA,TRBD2,TGTGCCAGCAGCCCGACTAGCGGGAGCTCGACGTCCGGGGAGCTGTTTTTT,CASSPTSGSSTSGELFF
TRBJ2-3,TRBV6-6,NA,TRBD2,TGTGCCAGCAGCACTGGAGCGGGAGGGCCAGCAGATACGCAGTATTTT,CASSTGAGGPADTQYF
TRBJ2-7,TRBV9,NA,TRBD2,TGTGCCAGCAGCGCCGGCGGACTAGCGGGAGCCTACGAGCAGTACTTC,CASSAGGLAGAYEQYF
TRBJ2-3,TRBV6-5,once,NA,TGTGCCAGCAGTTATGAGACAGGTGGCACAGATACGCAGTATTTT,CASSYETGGTDTQYF
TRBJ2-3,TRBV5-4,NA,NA,TGTGCCAGCAGCAAGGACCCGGGTACGCAGTATTTT,CASSKDPGTQYF
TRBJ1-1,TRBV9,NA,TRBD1,TGTGCCAGCAGCGCAAGCCGGACAGGAGGGAACACTGAAGCTTTCTTT,CASSASRTGGNTEAFF
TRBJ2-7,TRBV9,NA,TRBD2,TGTGCCAGCAGCGTCGGACTAGCGGGAGTCGAGCAGTACTTC,CASSVGLAGVEQYF
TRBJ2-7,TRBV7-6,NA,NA,TGTGCCAGCAGCTTTCGAGGGGGTATTGTAGGAGAGCAGTACTTC,CASSFRGGIVGEQYF
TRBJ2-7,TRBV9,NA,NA,TGTGCCAGCAGCGCAACCAGAGGCCGAGGGCCAGTCGAGCAGTACTTC,CASSATRGRGPVEQYF
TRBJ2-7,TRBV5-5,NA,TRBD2,TGTGCCAGCAGCTCAGGAGGTGGGACTAGCGGGACATACGAGCAGTACTTC,CASSSGGGTSGTYEQYF
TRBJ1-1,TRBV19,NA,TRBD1,TGTGCTACCACCTACAGGGGTTTGAACACTGAAGCTTTCTTT,CATTYRGLNTEAFF
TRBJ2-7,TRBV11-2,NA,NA,TGTGCCAGTAAGGACACAAGTCACTACGAGCAGTACTTC,CASKDTSHYEQYF
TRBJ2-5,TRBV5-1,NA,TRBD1,TGCGCCAGCAGCGCCGACAGGGGGCCGGATGAGACCCAGTACTTC,CASSADRGPDETQYF
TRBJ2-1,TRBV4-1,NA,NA,TGCGCCAGCAGCCCCAACTCGGGATTGATCTACAATGAGCAGTTCTTC,CASSPNSGLIYNEQFF
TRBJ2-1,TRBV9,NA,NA,TGTGCCAGCAGCGTAGGGTCTAAACGCCTAAACAATGAGCAGTTCTTC,CASSVGSKRLNNEQFF
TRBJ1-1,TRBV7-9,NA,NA,TGTGCCAGCAGCTTAGTGGGACGGGGGACTGAAGCTTTCTTT,CASSLVGRGTEAFF
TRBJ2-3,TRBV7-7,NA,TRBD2,TGTGCCAGCAGCTTAGTTTGGGGGGCTAGCGGGAGGGCCAGGAATACGCAGTATTTT,CASSLVWGASGRARNTQYF
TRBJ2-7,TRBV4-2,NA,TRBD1,TGTGCCAGCAGCCCGGGACAGGGTAACCCCGTTTACGAGCAGTACTTC,CASSPGQGNPVYEQYF
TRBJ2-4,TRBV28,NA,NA,TGTGCCAGCAGGTCGCCGGGGCTAGACCTAAACATTCAGTACTTC,CASRSPGLDLNIQYF
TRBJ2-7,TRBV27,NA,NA,TGTGCCAGCAGTTTTTCCGGGACCTACGAGCAGTACTTC,CASSFSGTYEQYF
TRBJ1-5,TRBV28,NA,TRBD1,TGTGCCAGCAGACATAACCCCCGGGACAGGCCGCAGGTGGCCCAGCATTTT,CASRHNPRDRPQVAQHF
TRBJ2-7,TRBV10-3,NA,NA,TGTGCCATCAGTGAAGAGCTCCTAACTAGAGGGTCCTACGAGCAGTACTTC,CAISEELLTRGSYEQYF
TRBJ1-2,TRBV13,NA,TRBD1,TGTGCCAGCAGCTTAGAAGCAGGGGGTGGCTACACCTTC,CASSLEAGGGYTF
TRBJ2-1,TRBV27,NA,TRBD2,TGTGCCAGCAGTTCATTAGGGGCGGGAGGGATATACAATGAGCAGTTCTTC,CASSSLGAGGIYNEQFF
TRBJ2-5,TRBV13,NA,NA,TGTGCCAGCAGCGGTCCTGAAGGGGAAGAGACCCAGTACTTC,CASSGPEGEETQYF
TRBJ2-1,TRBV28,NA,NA,TGTGCCAGCAGTTATGCGTCTAGCAGTATTAATGAGCAGTTCTTC,CASSYASSSINEQFF
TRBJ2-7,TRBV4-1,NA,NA,TGCGCCAGCAGCCAAGAGCCCACAGGGAATCACGAGCAGTACTTC,CASSQEPTGNHEQYF
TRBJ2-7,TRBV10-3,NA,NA,TGTGCCATCAGTGAATTCGCCAGCCACTACGAGCAGTACTTC,CAISEFASHYEQYF
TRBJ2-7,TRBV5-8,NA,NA,TGTGCCAGCAGCTTGGTGGTGGACGAGCAGTACTTC,CASSLVVDEQYF
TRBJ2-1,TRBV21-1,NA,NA,TGTGCCAGCAGCAAGGGGGGCTGCTACAATGAGCAGTTCTTC,CASSKGGCYNEQFF
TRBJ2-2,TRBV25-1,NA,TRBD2,TGTGCCAGCAGTGAGAGGACCCTAGCGGGAGGGTCCGGGGAGCTGTTTTTT,CASSERTLAGGSGELFF
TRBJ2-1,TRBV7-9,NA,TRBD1,TGTGCCAGCAGCTTAGCAGGACAGGGACAGAATAACAATGAGCAGTTCTTC,CASSLAGQGQNNNEQFF
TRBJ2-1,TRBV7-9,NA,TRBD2,TGTGCCAGCAGCCCGGCCCTAGCTCGGGAGGGCCGGGATGAGCAGTTCTTC,CASSPALAREGRDEQFF